The 5 T cell receptor beta chains given below trace back to one sample, sequenced in a study of blood T cell repertoires in COVID-19. This table comes from immunoSEQ multiplex PCR, and its TCRdb copy is limited to in-frame clones, with some not included. Of nearly 100,000 clones in the sample, approximately 86% were seen once. Material for sequencing was peripheral blood. These receptors were collected from an older man with acute or convalescent COVID-19.

The CDR3 sequence is CASSPEQKPEAFF. CDR3 bases: TGTGCCAGCAGTCCGGAACAGAAACCTGAAGCTTTCTTT. J is TRBJ1-1 and V is TRBV12-3 or TRBV12-4; no definite D call. The CDR3 length is 13 residues. Trimming removed 5 bases at V and 6 bases at J, with 13 bases between.

This clone was counted a single time. The chain has TRBV28 and TRBJ1-5; perhaps TRBD1 as D (5 bases). The CDR3 covers 15 residues. Trimming stripped 3 bases from V and 0 bases from J, with 9 bases between. The germline V gene encodes CDR1 MDHEN and CDR2 SYDVKM. In DNA, the CDR3 is TGTGCCAGCAGTTTGGCGGGGGGTAGCAATCAGCCCCAGCATTTT. Its translation: CASSLAGGSNQPQHF.

CDR3 in DNA: TGTGCCATCAGTGACCTCGGGGCTAGCGGGAATCGAGGGGCCTACAATGAGCAGTTCTTC. Protein sequence: CAISDLGASGNRGAYNEQFF. The chain is built from TRBV10-3 and TRBJ2-1; 9 positions match TRBD2. The junction had 17 bases not matched to a gene; V was cut back by 3 bases and J by 2 bases. CDR1 is ENHRY and CDR2 is SYGVKD in the germline V gene. The CDR3 has 20 residues.

The V and J genes are TRBV19 and TRBJ2-1, with 7 positions matching TRBD2. The V segment lost 3 bases and the J segment 3 bases; nucleotides outside the gene matches: 5. This CDR3 contains 15 residues. Germline lookup yields CDR1 LNHDA and CDR2 SQIVND (reference sequence). The CDR3 DNA reads as TGTGCCAGTAGTATCCCGACTAGCAACTACAATGAGCAGTTCTTC. Amino acids: CASSIPTSNYNEQFF.

This clone was seen more than once but under ten times. The rearrangement joins TRBV19 to TRBJ2-7; TRBD2 aligns across 9 bases. With V trimmed by 4 bases and J by 0 bases, 7 bases remained unmatched. CDR3 length equals 16 residues. CDR1 is LNHDA and CDR2 is SQIVND in the germline V gene (reference sequence). CDR3 coding DNA: TGTGCCAGTAGTACCAAGACTAGCGGAAGCTCCTACGAGCAGTACTTC. Translating gives CASSTKTSGSSYEQYF. Combining the CDR3 with reference TRBV19 and TRBJ2-7 gives the whole variable domain DGGITQSPKYLFRKEGQNVTLSCEQNLNHDAMYWYRQDPGQGLRLIYYSQIVNDFQKGDIAEGYSVSREKKESFPLTVTSAQKNPTAFYLCASSTKTSGSSYEQYFGPGTRLTVT.